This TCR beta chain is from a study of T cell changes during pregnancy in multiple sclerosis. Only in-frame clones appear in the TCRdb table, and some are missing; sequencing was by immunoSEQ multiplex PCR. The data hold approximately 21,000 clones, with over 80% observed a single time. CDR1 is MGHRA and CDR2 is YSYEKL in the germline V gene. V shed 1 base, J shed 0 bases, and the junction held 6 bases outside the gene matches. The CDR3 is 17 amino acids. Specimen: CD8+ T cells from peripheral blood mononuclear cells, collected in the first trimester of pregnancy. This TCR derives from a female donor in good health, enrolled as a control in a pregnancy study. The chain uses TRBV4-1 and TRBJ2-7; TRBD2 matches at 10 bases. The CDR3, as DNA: TGCGCCAGCAGCCAAGGTAGGACTAGCGGCATCTCCTACGAGCAGTACTTC. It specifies CASSQGRTSGISYEQYF.